A single sample gave rise to the 13 T cell receptor beta chains below, sequenced in a study of technical replicates of blood from several donors. Sequencing was performed with immunoSEQ multiplex PCR; in TCRdb, only in-frame clones are kept and a portion is missing. The table shows tens of thousands of clones, with about 92% occurring only once. The sequenced material came from T cells isolated from PBMCs. The receptors stem from a human donor in good health.

The chain joins TRBV7-3 to TRBJ2-2; D is uncertain. V was cut by 2 bases and J by 0 bases, with 7 bases left in between. This CDR3 has 15 amino acids. Germline assignment: CDR1 SGHTA and CDR2 FQGTGA. The DNA of the CDR3 is TGTGCCAGCAGCTTAGGCCCCGCGAACACCGGGGAGCTGTTTTTT. Translated: CASSLGPANTGELFF. Drawing the rest from reference TRBV7-3 and TRBJ2-2, the complete variable domain is GAGVSQTPSNKVTEKGKYVELRCDPISGHTALYWYRQSLGQGPEFLIYFQGTGAADDSGLPNDRFFAVRPEGSVSTLKIQRTERGDSAVYLCASSLGPANTGELFFGEGSRLTVL.

This chain joins TRBV30 and TRBJ1-4; D possibly corresponds to TRBD1 (5 bases). Trimming shortened V by 3 bases and J by 4 bases, and 12 bases separated the two germline ends. Germline loops: CDR1 GTSNPN, CDR2 SVGIG (reference sequence). CDR3 length: 14 residues. CDR3: CAWSPGTVNEKLFF. As DNA, the CDR3 is TGTGCCTGGAGCCCGGGGACTGTTAATGAAAAACTGTTTTTT.

The gene calls are TRBV28 and TRBJ1-3; D call uncertain. This CDR3 is 12 amino acids long. Trimming stripped 7 bases from V and 0 bases from J, with 4 bases between. The germline CDR1 and CDR2 sequences are MDHEN and SYDVKM. Written as DNA, the CDR3 is TGTGCCAGCACCCTCTCTGGAAACACCATATATTTT. It codes for CASTLSGNTIYF.

The V gene is TRBV5-1, the J gene TRBJ2-5, with TRBD2 identical over 7 bases. J was trimmed by 4 bases and V by 4 bases; bases with no gene match: 4. Germline CDR1 is SGHRS and CDR2 is YFSETQ. This CDR3 comprises 13 residues. The CDR3 reads CASSPGLVETQYF. The CDR3 region has the DNA TGCGCCAGCAGCCCCGGACTAGTAGAGACCCAGTACTTC. The entire variable domain, with the rest obtained from reference TRBV5-1 and TRBJ2-5, is as follows: KAGVTQTPRYLIKTRGQQVTLSCSPISGHRSVSWYQQTPGQGLQFLFEYFSETQRNKGNFPGRFSGRQFSNSRSEMNVSTLELGDSALYLCASSPGLVETQYFGPGTRLLVL.

V and J are TRBV5-1 and TRBJ1-2; TRBD1 matches at 7 bases. This CDR3 region has 17 residues. Germline V CDR1 and CDR2: SGHRS, YFSETQ. The J segment lost 2 bases and the V segment lost 4 bases, leaving 14 bases of the junction unmatched. The DNA of the CDR3 is TGCGCCAGCAGCCCGGGGACAGCCCGCACTGTAAACTATGGCTACACCTTC. It codes for CASSPGTARTVNYGYTF.

This clone was observed a single time. This chain uses TRBV6-5 with TRBJ2-1; 15 bases are a match to TRBD2. This CDR3 is 14 amino acids long. Losses at the gene ends were 6 bases for V and 7 bases for J; bases not matched to a gene: 1. Germline V gene sequence: CDR1 MNHEY, CDR2 SVGAGI. The CDR3 here is CASRGTSGRNEQFF. CDR3 DNA: TGTGCCAGCAGGGGGACTAGCGGGAGGAATGAGCAGTTCTTC.

The CDR3: CASSHSRGGAGGTEAFF. The CDR3 nucleotides read TGCGCCAGCAGCCATTCCCGGGGAGGGGCCGGGGGGACTGAAGCTTTCTTT. V usage is TRBV4-1 and J usage is TRBJ1-1; D perhaps matches TRBD1 (5 bases). Germline V gene lookup returns CDR1 MGHRA and CDR2 YSYEKL. This CDR3 comprises 17 residues. V lost 3 bases to trimming and J lost 5 bases, with 22 bases between them.

This chain links TRBV5-6 with TRBJ2-3; TRBD2 agrees at 9 bases. Trimming cost V 3 bases and J 0 bases; bases outside gene matches: 2. The germline CDR1 and CDR2 sequences are SGHDT and YYEEEE. The CDR3 is 15 residues long. The CDR3 sequence: CASSSLAGSTDTQYF. CDR3 in DNA: TGTGCCAGCAGCTCCCTAGCGGGAAGCACAGATACGCAGTATTTT.

The chain is built from TRBV5-4 and TRBJ2-7; TRBD2 agrees at 13 bases. The V gene's germline CDR1 is SGHNT and CDR2 YYREEE (reference sequence). With V trimmed by 4 bases and J by 5 bases, 6 bases remained unmatched. This CDR3 has 15 residues. The CDR3 spells CASSLSGLAGDEQYF. CDR3 nucleotides: TGTGCCAGCAGCCTTTCCGGACTAGCGGGGGACGAGCAGTACTTC.

The chain carries TRBV7-9 and TRBJ2-5; unclear D gene. The CDR3 covers 11 residues. The germline V gene encodes CDR1 SEHNR and CDR2 FQNEAQ (reference sequence). V was trimmed by 7 bases and J by 5 bases, leaving 8 bases between them. In DNA form, the CDR3 reads TGTGCCAGCATCTACCGGGAGACCCAGTACTTC. This encodes CASIYRETQYF.

J is TRBJ2-5 and V is TRBV19; a possible D gene is TRBD2 (6 bases). The CDR3 is made up of 11 amino acids. Trimming removed 6 bases at V and 4 bases at J, with 6 bases between. Germline V gives CDR1 LNHDA, CDR2 SQIVND (reference sequence). The DNA of the CDR3 is TGTGCCAGTAGGGGGGGAGAGACCCAGTACTTC. Its protein is CASRGGETQYF.

This clone showed up just once. This rearrangement joins TRBV25-1 to TRBJ2-2, with D perhaps TRBD2 (6 bases). Trimming pared 3 bases from V and 6 bases from J, leaving 11 bases between. The CDR3 consists of 14 residues. Germline CDR1 and CDR2: MGHDK and SYGVNS. In DNA form, the CDR3 reads TGTGCCAGCAGTGACTGGAGGGTGGCCGGGGAGCTGTTTTTT. Protein product: CASSDWRVAGELFF.

The chain joins TRBV19 to TRBJ1-1, with D uncertain. V lost 5 bases and J lost 7, with 8 bases in between. The CDR3 has 11 amino acids. Germline loops: CDR1 LNHDA, CDR2 SQIVND (reference sequence). CDR3 sequence: CASSLRREAFF. As DNA, the CDR3 is TGTGCCAGTAGTCTCAGGCGTGAAGCTTTCTTT.